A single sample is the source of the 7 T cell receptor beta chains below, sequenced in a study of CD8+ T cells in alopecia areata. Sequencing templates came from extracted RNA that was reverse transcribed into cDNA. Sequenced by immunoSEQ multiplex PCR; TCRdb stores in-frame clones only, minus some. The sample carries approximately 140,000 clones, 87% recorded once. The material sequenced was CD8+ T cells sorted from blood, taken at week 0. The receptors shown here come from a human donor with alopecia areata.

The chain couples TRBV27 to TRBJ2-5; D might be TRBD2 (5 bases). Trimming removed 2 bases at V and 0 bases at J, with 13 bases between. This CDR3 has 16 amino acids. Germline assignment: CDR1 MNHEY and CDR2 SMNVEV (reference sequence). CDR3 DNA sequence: TGTGCCAGCAGTTTAGGGGTCGGCGGGTACCAAGAGACCCAGTACTTC. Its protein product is CASSLGVGGYQETQYF.

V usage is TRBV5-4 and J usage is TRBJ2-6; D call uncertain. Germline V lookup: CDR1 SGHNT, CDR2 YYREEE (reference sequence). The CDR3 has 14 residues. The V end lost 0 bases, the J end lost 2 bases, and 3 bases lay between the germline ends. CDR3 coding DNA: TGTGCCAGCAGCTTGGGGGCTGGGGCCAACGTCCTGACTTTC. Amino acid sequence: CASSLGAGANVLTF.

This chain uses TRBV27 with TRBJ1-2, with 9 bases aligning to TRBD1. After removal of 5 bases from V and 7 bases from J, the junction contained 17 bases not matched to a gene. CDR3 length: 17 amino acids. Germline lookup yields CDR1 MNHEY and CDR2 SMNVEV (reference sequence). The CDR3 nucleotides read TGTGCCAGCAGTGCCTTCCAAACCAACAGGGGGCTTGGTGGCTACACCTTC. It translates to CASSAFQTNRGLGGYTF.

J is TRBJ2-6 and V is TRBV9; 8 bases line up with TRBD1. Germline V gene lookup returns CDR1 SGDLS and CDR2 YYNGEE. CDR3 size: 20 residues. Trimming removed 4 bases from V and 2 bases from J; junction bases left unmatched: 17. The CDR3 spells CASSNSLTGTGMTGANVLTF. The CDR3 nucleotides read TGTGCCAGCAGCAATTCTCTGACCGGGACAGGTATGACTGGGGCCAACGTCCTGACTTTC.

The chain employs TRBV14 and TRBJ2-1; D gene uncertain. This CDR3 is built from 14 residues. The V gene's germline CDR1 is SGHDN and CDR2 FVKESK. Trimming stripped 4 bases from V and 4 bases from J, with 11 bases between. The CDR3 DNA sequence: TGTGCCAGCAGCCCTAGGACGGAATACAATGAGCAGTTCTTC. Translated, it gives CASSPRTEYNEQFF.

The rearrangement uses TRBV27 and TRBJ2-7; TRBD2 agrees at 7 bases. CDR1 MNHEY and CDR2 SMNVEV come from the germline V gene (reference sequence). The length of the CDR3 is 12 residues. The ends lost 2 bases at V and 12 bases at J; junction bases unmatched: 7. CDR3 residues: CASSLGGGTTYF. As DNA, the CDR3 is TGTGCCAGCAGTTTAGGGGGGGGGACTACGTACTTC.

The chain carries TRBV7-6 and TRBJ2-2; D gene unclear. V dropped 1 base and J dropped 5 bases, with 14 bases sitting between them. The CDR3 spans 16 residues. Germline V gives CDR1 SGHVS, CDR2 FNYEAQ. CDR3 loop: CASSLGPGIGTGELFF. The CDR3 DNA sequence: TGTGCCAGCAGCTTAGGGCCGGGTATAGGAACCGGGGAGCTGTTTTTT.